The 17 T cell receptor beta chains in this list originate from one sample, sequenced in a study of T-cell memory formation after mild COVID-19. TCRdb itself ran the 5' RACE reads through MiXCR, one entry per CDR3 protein. The sample carries more than 150,000 distinct CDR3 sequences, roughly 18% recorded once. Sequenced material: PBMCs or a T cell subset sorted from them (not recorded which). The source is a young man who had mild COVID-19 (a few samples of this study predate the infection). Cell type and time point are not known.

This clonotype was seen a few times. The chain combines TRBV15 with TRBJ2-5, with D unclear. The CDR3 runs to 14 residues. Germline V gene lookup returns CDR1 LNHNV and CDR2 YYDKDF (reference sequence). V was cut by 0 bases and J by 7 bases, with 12 bases left in between. Here the CDR3 reads CATSRDSSGGTQYF. The CDR3 DNA reads TGTGCCACCAGCAGAGACTCCTCGGGCGGGACCCAGTACTTC.

In this sample, this clonotype turned up a few times. The chain combines TRBV7-9 with TRBJ1-5; a possible D gene is TRBD1 (5 bases). Deletions cut 5 bases from V and 4 bases from J, with 12 bases between. Looked up from germline, CDR1 is SEHNR and CDR2 is FQNEAQ (reference sequence). There are 14 residues in the CDR3. The CDR3 sequence: CASSSDSLNQPQHF. Written as DNA, the CDR3 is TGTGCCAGCAGCAGCGACAGCCTTAATCAGCCCCAGCATTTT.

This clonotype was detected a few times. The chain uses TRBV12-3 or TRBV12-4 and TRBJ2-1, with TRBD2 matching 9 bases. With 5 bases clipped from V and 0 bases from J, the junction kept 5 bases outside the gene matches. The CDR3 spans 16 residues. The CDR3 nucleotides are TGTGCCAGCAGTCTTAGCGGGGGACCCTCCTACAATGAGCAGTTCTTC. It translates to CASSLSGGPSYNEQFF.

This clonotype was observed a few times. The V call is TRBV12-3 or TRBV12-4, the J call TRBJ1-2, with D hard to call. The CDR3 sequence is 15 residues long. Deletions cut 1 base from V and 5 bases from J, with 14 bases between. CDR3 bases: TGTGCCAGCAGTTTAGATCTATCGCTGGGGTATGGCTACACCTTC. Translated: CASSLDLSLGYGYTF.

This clonotype has a handful of counts. The genes are TRBV2 and TRBJ1-1; D is unresolved. CDR1 SNHLY and CDR2 FYNNEI come from the germline V gene. Trimming shortened V by 6 bases and J by 3 bases, and 11 bases separated the two germline ends. The CDR3 spans 13 residues. CDR3 region: CASSQEGYTEAFF. The CDR3 nucleotides are TGTGCCAGCAGCCAAGAAGGGTACACTGAAGCTTTCTTT.

V usage is TRBV5-6 and J usage is TRBJ2-5, with 7 bases identical to TRBD2. CDR1 is SGHDT and CDR2 is YYEEEE in the germline V gene. J gave up 1 base and V 0 bases, and 3 bases lay outside the gene matches. The CDR3 has 15 residues. CDR3 sequence (DNA): TGTGCCAGCAGCTTGGCAGCGGGGAGCCAAGAGACCCAGTACTTC. Translating it yields CASSLAAGSQETQYF.

V is TRBV15 and J is TRBJ2-2; no clear D. CDR3 length equals 15 residues. Trimming stripped 1 base from V and 4 bases from J, with 10 bases between. The germline V gene has CDR1 LNHNV and CDR2 YYDKDF (reference sequence). As DNA, the CDR3 is TGTGCCACCAGCAGAGTTAGCTGGGGCACCGGGGAGCTGTTTTTT. It specifies CATSRVSWGTGELFF.

This chain joins TRBV10-1 and TRBJ1-1; no firm D call. In germline, CDR1 is WNHNN, CDR2 SYGVQD (reference sequence). The CDR3 is made up of 11 amino acids. Trimming shortened V by 8 bases and J by 5 bases, and 9 bases separated the two germline ends. The CDR3 here is CASVVGTEAFF. The CDR3 bases are TGCGCCAGCGTGGTAGGGACTGAAGCTTTCTTT.

This clonotype was counted between two and nine times. V usage is TRBV5-1 and J usage is TRBJ1-5; possible D gene TRBD1, 6 bases. The germline V and J ends were trimmed by 2 bases and 8 bases, with 14 bases remaining between them. Germline loops: CDR1 SGHRS, CDR2 YFSETQ. The CDR3 length is 14 residues. The CDR3 region is CASSLGGPGEPQHF. CDR3 nucleotides: TGCGCCAGCAGCTTAGGGGGGCCGGGTGAGCCCCAGCATTTT.

This chain links TRBV5-1 with TRBJ1-2; the D gene is possibly TRBD1 (6 bases). Germline V gene data show CDR1 as SGHRS and CDR2 as YFSETQ. V lost 3 bases to trimming and J lost 4 bases, with 16 bases between them. The CDR3 length is 15 residues. This chain's CDR3 is CASSSNFGQSYGYTF. In nucleotides, the CDR3 is TGCGCCAGCAGCTCAAACTTTGGACAGAGCTATGGCTACACCTTC.

The V gene is TRBV20-1, the J gene TRBJ1-2; 8 bases align to TRBD1. V was pared by 6 bases and J by 5 bases, with 14 bases of the junction left unmatched. This CDR3 is 15 amino acids long. The germline gives CDR1 DFQATT, CDR2 SNEGSKA (reference sequence). The CDR3 loop reads CSAPDRDSLSYGYTF. CDR3 sequence (DNA): TGCAGTGCCCCGGACAGGGACAGCCTTTCATATGGCTACACCTTC.

The chain links TRBV4-1 to TRBJ2-6; tentatively, D is TRBD1 or TRBD2 (5 bases each). Per germline, CDR1 MGHRA and CDR2 YSYEKL. CDR3 length: 18 residues. Deletions cut 3 bases from V and 0 bases from J, with 15 bases between. The DNA of the CDR3 is TGCGCCAGCAGCCATTATCCGGGACCCTACTCTGGGGCCAACGTCCTGACTTTC. Amino acid sequence: CASSHYPGPYSGANVLTF.

The chain uses TRBV5-1 and TRBJ2-5; TRBD2 matches 9 bases. CDR1 and CDR2 (germline): SGHRS, YFSETQ. The CDR3 covers 18 residues. V gave up 1 base and J gave up 5 bases; unmatched junction bases: 15. CDR3: CASSLWLLAGDVAETQYF. CDR3 sequence (DNA): TGCGCCAGCAGCTTGTGGCTATTAGCGGGGGACGTCGCGGAGACCCAGTACTTC. The variable domain in full, completed from reference TRBV5-1 and TRBJ2-5, reads KAGVTQTPRYLIKTRGQQVTLSCSPISGHRSVSWYQQTPGQGLQFLFEYFSETQRNKGNFPGRFSGRQFSNSRSEMNVSTLELGDSALYLCASSLWLLAGDVAETQYFGPGTRLLVL.

V gene TRBV5-1 combines with J gene TRBJ1-5, with TRBD1 matching 7 bases. J lost 2 bases, V lost 4 bases, and 6 bases had no gene match. Germline CDR1 reads SGHRS; CDR2 reads YFSETQ. The CDR3 totals 15 residues. The CDR3 region is CASSATGEGNQPQHF. The DNA of the CDR3 is TGCGCCAGCAGCGCTACAGGGGAGGGCAATCAGCCCCAGCATTTT.

This clonotype was observed a handful of times. The chain recombines TRBV12-3 or TRBV12-4 with TRBJ1-5, with D possibly being TRBD1 (5 bases). V was clipped by 8 bases and J by 5 bases, with 16 bases between them. CDR3 length: 14 amino acids. CDR3 loop: CASRLAGRYQPQHF. CDR3 nucleotide sequence: TGTGCCAGCCGCCTCGCGGGGCGGTATCAGCCCCAGCATTTT.

The rearrangement links TRBV5-1 to TRBJ2-5; 7 bases align to TRBD1. The ends lost 2 bases at V and 4 bases at J; junction bases unmatched: 5. The germline CDR1 and CDR2 sequences are SGHRS and YFSETQ. The CDR3 extends over 14 amino acids. Here the CDR3 reads CASSFDRARETQYF. The CDR3, as DNA: TGCGCCAGCAGCTTCGACAGGGCGCGAGAGACCCAGTACTTC. The full variable domain, completed using reference TRBV5-1 and TRBJ2-5, is KAGVTQTPRYLIKTRGQQVTLSCSPISGHRSVSWYQQTPGQGLQFLFEYFSETQRNKGNFPGRFSGRQFSNSRSEMNVSTLELGDSALYLCASSFDRARETQYFGPGTRLLVL.

This clonotype was observed a few times. The chain carries TRBV10-3 and TRBJ2-3, with D tentatively TRBD1 or TRBD2 (6 bases each). V gave up 4 bases and J gave up 5 bases, with 16 bases separating them. CDR3 size: 15 residues. Germline values: CDR1 ENHRY, CDR2 SYGVKD. This chain's CDR3 is CAISVWSGAIDTQYF. The CDR3 DNA reads TGTGCCATCAGTGTTTGGTCGGGGGCGATAGATACGCAGTATTTT.